The sequence of this T cell receptor beta chain was determined in a study of T cell responses to AZD1222 COVID-19 vaccine. Of note for this clone: Its antigen is still unknown.

The V gene's germline CDR1 is SGHNT and CDR2 YENEEA. This CDR3 is 18 amino acids long. J gave up 4 bases and V 3 bases, and 15 bases lay outside the gene matches. Study-wide findings and caveats: At baseline, just 6 or 7 AZD1222 recipients tested seropositive. Most donors were white British, females outnumbered males, and clonal diversity was possibly underestimated. The repertoires were collected only after the peak T cell response.

Sequencing was performed with immunoSEQ multiplex PCR; in TCRdb, only in-frame clones are kept and a portion is missing. The sample carries some 110,000 clones, around nine tenths recorded once. Sequenced here: peripheral blood, sampled 28 days after the second dose of the MenACWY control vaccine. The chain carries TRBV11-3 and TRBJ1-1, with 9 bases lining up with TRBD1. This TCR was recovered from an adult who received the MenACWY meningococcal vaccine as a control. The chain's CDR3 is CASSFLQGACIVCTEAFF. The DNA of the CDR3 is TGTGCCAGCAGCTTCCTACAGGGGGCCTGTATAGTGTGCACTGAAGCTTTCTTT.